This T cell receptor (beta chain) was observed in a study of breast tumors, draining lymph nodes, adjacent tissues. CDR1 and CDR2 (germline): MDHEN, SYDVKM. This CDR3 region has 15 residues. V lost 2 bases, J lost 0 bases, and 8 bases lay in between. Study results and caveats: Data fit most tumor T cells coming from lymph node, expanding in tumor. Compared with basal-like, luminal-like tumors shared significantly more repertoire with nontumor tissue.

To note about this clonotype: The antigen is unknown.

Breast cancer patients provided tissue from their axillary draining lymph nodes. Using its own MiXCR run on the multiplex PCR reads, TCRdb lists one record per CDR3 protein. The table records some 140,000 distinct CDR3 sequences, 20% to 25% of them present only once. This chain joins TRBV28 and TRBJ1-3; unclear D gene. The TCR sequence derives from a female donor with breast cancer. Some clones in this sample may be carry-over from other donors' samples. The material sequenced was axillary lymph node tissue. In DNA, the CDR3 is TGTGCCAGCAGTTTACTACAGCCCTCTGGAAACACCATATATTTT. Translated, it gives CASSLLQPSGNTIYF.